This T cell receptor beta chain was documented in a study of cytomegalovirus exposure and HLA in healthy donors. Researchers ran the PCR with 60 Vbeta and 13 Jbeta primers. Generated by immunoSEQ multiplex PCR, the TCRdb table keeps only in-frame clones and is missing some. Of under 200,000 clones in the sample, roughly 73% were seen once. This CDR3 has 12 residues. Germline V gives CDR1 SQVTM, CDR2 ANQGSEA. The germline V and J ends were trimmed by 5 bases and 1 base, with 8 bases remaining between them. This chain connects TRBV29-1 to TRBJ1-1; possible D gene TRBD1, 6 bases. The sequence came from a woman in her 30s in good health and CMV-seronegative. The sample consisted of PBMCs. Written as DNA, the CDR3 is TGCAGCGTTCCGACAGGGAACACTGAAGCTTTCTTT. Its protein product is CSVPTGNTEAFF.